The sequence of this T cell receptor (beta chain) was determined in a study of identical twins. Regarding the study as a whole: Models, which agreed with sharing between unrelated individuals, nonetheless underestimated the out-of-frame TCR alpha sharing seen in monozygotic twins. For out-of-frame alpha sequences shared by twins, low generation probability was in excess.

Each donor was a healthy Caucasian. After template switching added a universal primer site, the resulting cDNA carried unique molecular identifiers. In TCRdb, the 5' RACE reads were re-called with MiXCR into one record per CDR3 protein. The sample records around 960,000 distinct CDR3 sequences, approximately 13% being singletons. This clonotype was seen more than once but under ten times. Its antigen is currently unknown. A further study also used this sample, focusing on yellow fever vaccine responses in identical twins.

This clonotype was sampled from a woman aged 18-35 years in good health. Input material: PBMCs.

The CDR3 DNA follows: TGTGCCAGCACCCCGGGACAGGGTCGTAATCAGCCCCAGCATTTT. It codes for CASTPGQGRNQPQHF. The rearrangement joins TRBV12-3 or TRBV12-4 to TRBJ1-5, with 9 bases matching TRBD1. This CDR3 has 15 residues. V shed 7 bases and J 4 bases; nucleotides not matched to a gene: 8.